This is a list of T cell receptor beta chains from one sample in a study of cytomegalovirus exposure and HLA in healthy donors. Assay used: immunoSEQ multiplex PCR; TCRdb lists only in-frame clones, some missing. Found here are 150,000 to 200,000 clones, around 80% of them singletons; the top ten hold around 2%. Sample: PBMCs. The origin of the receptors is a man younger than 30 in good health and CMV-seronegative. The CDR3 runs from the conserved cysteine through the conserved F or W. D genes are given only for firm matches. Rows give clone size only sometimes, using once, few, many, or a class for an expanded clone.

clone_size: -; j_call: TRBJ2-1; d_call: TRBD2; v_call: TRBV7-9; cdr3_nt: TGTGCCAGCAGCCTGGGACTAACCTACAATGAGCAGTTCTTC; cdr3_aa: CASSLGLTYNEQFF
clone_size: -; j_call: TRBJ1-2; d_call: -; v_call: TRBV11-2; cdr3_nt: TGTGCCAGCAGCTTAGAAGAGGCTGCCTATGGCTACACCTTC; cdr3_aa: CASSLEEAAYGYTF
clone_size: -; j_call: TRBJ2-4; d_call: -; v_call: TRBV15; cdr3_nt: TGTGCCACCAGCAGAGGCTCGAGGGCCACCAAAAACATTCAGTACTTC; cdr3_aa: CATSRGSRATKNIQYF
clone_size: -; j_call: TRBJ2-7; d_call: -; v_call: TRBV27; cdr3_nt: TGTGCCAGCCGGGCCATCGGGTCGACAGACGAGCAGTACTTC; cdr3_aa: CASRAIGSTDEQYF
clone_size: -; j_call: TRBJ1-3; d_call: TRBD1; v_call: TRBV6-1; cdr3_nt: TGTGCCAGCAGGCCGGGACAGGTGGGGAACACCATATATTTT; cdr3_aa: CASRPGQVGNTIYF
clone_size: -; j_call: TRBJ2-7; d_call: TRBD2; v_call: TRBV29-1; cdr3_nt: TGCAGCGTTTCCGGGAGGCCCTACGAGCAGTACTTC; cdr3_aa: CSVSGRPYEQYF
clone_size: few; j_call: TRBJ1-2; d_call: TRBD1; v_call: TRBV6-6; cdr3_nt: TGTGCCAGCAGTTACCCCTTGGACAGGGCCACGGATGGCTACACCTTC; cdr3_aa: CASSYPLDRATDGYTF
clone_size: few; j_call: TRBJ2-1; d_call: TRBD2; v_call: TRBV30; cdr3_nt: TGTGCCTGGACTAGCGGGATCTACAATGAGCAGTTCTTC; cdr3_aa: CAWTSGIYNEQFF
clone_size: -; j_call: TRBJ1-4; d_call: TRBD1; v_call: TRBV10-1; cdr3_nt: TGCGCCAGCTCCACTGACAGGGGAGATAATGAAAAACTGTTTTTT; cdr3_aa: CASSTDRGDNEKLFF
clone_size: -; j_call: TRBJ2-7; d_call: -; v_call: TRBV28; cdr3_nt: TGTGCCAGCAGTTTAAGGGGGTTTTCCTACGAGCAGTACTTC; cdr3_aa: CASSLRGFSYEQYF
clone_size: -; j_call: TRBJ1-2; d_call: TRBD1; v_call: TRBV9; cdr3_nt: TGTGCCAGCAGCGTAGAAGACAGGGGAAGGAGTGGCTACACCTTC; cdr3_aa: CASSVEDRGRSGYTF
clone_size: -; j_call: TRBJ1-3; d_call: TRBD1; v_call: TRBV9; cdr3_nt: TGTGCCAGCAGCGTGTACCCAGATAGGACAGGCCTAAGCTCTGGAAACACCATATATTTT; cdr3_aa: CASSVYPDRTGLSSGNTIYF
clone_size: once; j_call: TRBJ2-5; d_call: -; v_call: TRBV21-1; cdr3_nt: TGTGCCAGCAGCAAAGGACAGCAAGAGACCCAGTACTTC; cdr3_aa: CASSKGQQETQYF
clone_size: -; j_call: TRBJ2-3; d_call: -; v_call: TRBV9; cdr3_nt: TGTGCCAGCAGCGTAGAGGTCAGGCTCACAGATACGCAGTATTTT; cdr3_aa: CASSVEVRLTDTQYF